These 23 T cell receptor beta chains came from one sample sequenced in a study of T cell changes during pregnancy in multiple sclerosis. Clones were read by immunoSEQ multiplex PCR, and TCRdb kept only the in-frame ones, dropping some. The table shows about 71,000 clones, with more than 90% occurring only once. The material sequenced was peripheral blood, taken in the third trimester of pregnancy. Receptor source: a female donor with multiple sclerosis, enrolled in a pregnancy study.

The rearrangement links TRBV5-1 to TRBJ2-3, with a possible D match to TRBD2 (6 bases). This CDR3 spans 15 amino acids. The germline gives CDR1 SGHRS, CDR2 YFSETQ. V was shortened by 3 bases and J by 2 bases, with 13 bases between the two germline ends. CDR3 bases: TGCGCCAGCAGCTCCCTGGGCGGGGCCACAGATACGCAGTATTTT. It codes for CASSSLGGATDTQYF.

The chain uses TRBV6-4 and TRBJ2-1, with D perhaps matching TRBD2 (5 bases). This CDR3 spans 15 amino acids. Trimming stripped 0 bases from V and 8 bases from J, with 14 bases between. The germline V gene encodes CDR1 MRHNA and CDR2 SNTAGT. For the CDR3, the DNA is TGTGCCAGCAGTGACTCGTCTAGCCCGAAAGATGAGCAGTTCTTC. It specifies CASSDSSSPKDEQFF.

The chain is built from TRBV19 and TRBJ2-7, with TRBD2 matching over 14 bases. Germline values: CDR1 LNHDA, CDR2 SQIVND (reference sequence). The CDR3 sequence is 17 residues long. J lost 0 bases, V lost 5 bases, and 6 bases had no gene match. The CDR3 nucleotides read TGTGCCAGTAGTGCCCGACTAGCGGGAGGGAGCTCCTACGAGCAGTACTTC. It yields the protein CASSARLAGGSSYEQYF.

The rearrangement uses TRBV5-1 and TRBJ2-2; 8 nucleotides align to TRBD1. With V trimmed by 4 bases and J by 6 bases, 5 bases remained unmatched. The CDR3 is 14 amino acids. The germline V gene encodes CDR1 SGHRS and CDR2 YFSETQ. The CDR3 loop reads CASSRPDRAGELFF. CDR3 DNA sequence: TGCGCCAGCAGCCGACCGGACAGGGCCGGGGAGCTGTTTTTT.

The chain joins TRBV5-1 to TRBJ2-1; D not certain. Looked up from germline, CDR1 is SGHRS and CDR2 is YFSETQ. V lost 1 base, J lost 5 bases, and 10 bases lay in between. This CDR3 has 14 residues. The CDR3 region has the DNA TGCGCCAGCAGCTTGCTAGGCCATAACAATGAGCAGTTCTTC. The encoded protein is CASSLLGHNNEQFF.

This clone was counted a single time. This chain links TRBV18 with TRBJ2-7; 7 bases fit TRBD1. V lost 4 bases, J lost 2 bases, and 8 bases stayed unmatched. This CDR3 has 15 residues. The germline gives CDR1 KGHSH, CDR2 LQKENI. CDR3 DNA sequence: TGTGCCAGCTCACGGGGTGACAGGGATCCCTACGAGCAGTACTTC. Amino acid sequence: CASSRGDRDPYEQYF.

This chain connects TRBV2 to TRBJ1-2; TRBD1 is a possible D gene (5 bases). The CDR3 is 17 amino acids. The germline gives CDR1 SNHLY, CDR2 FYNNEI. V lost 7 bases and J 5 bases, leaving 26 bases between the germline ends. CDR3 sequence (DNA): TGTGCCAGCATGGGGGATCTTCATAAGGGAGGAGAGTATGGCTACACCTTC. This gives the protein CASMGDLHKGGEYGYTF.

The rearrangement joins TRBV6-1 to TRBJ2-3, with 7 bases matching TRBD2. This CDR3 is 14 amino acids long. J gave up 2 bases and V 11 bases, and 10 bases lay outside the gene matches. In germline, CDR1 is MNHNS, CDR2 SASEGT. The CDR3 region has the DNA TGTGCCGGCGCGGGAAGCGGGACCACAGATACGCAGTATTTT. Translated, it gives CAGAGSGTTDTQYF.

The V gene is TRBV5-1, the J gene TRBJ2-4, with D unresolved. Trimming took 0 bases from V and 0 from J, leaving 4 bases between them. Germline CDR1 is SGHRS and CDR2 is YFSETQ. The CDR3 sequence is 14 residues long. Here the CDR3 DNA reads TGCGCCAGCAGCTTGGACACAGCCAAAAACATTCAGTACTTC. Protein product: CASSLDTAKNIQYF.

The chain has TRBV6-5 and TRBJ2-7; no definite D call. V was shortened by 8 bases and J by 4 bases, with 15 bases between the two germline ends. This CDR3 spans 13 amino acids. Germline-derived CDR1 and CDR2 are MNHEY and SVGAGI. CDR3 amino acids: CASRVLGHYEQYF. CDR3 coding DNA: TGTGCCAGCCGGGTCCTTGGTCATTACGAGCAGTACTTC.

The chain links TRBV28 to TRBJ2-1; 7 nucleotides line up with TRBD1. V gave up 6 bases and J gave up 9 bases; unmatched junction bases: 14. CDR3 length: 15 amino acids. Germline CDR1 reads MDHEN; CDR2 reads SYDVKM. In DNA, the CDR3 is TGTGCCAGCAGCTTGGACAGGAACAATGTCCCTGAGCAGTTCTTC. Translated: CASSLDRNNVPEQFF.

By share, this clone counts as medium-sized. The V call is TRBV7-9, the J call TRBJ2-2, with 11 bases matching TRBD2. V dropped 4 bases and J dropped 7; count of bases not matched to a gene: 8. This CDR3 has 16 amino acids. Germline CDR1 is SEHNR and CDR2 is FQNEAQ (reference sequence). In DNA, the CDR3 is TGTGCCAGCAGCTCCGTAGCGGGAGGGCTTGGCGGGGAGCTGTTTTTT. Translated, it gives CASSSVAGGLGGELFF.

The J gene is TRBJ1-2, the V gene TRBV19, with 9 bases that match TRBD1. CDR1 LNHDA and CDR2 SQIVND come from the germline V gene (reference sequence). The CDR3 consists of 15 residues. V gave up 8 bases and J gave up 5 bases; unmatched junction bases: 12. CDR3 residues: CASLRDRVPNYGYTF. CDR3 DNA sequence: TGTGCCAGTTTACGGGACAGGGTCCCAAATTATGGCTACACCTTC.

The CDR3 sequence: CATGASGSETQYF. The CDR3 DNA sequence: TGTGCCACCGGGGCTAGCGGGAGTGAGACCCAGTACTTC. The V call is TRBV19, the J call TRBJ2-5; TRBD2 aligns across 10 bases. The germline V gene has CDR1 LNHDA and CDR2 SQIVND (reference sequence). This CDR3 region has 13 residues. With 10 bases clipped from V and 5 bases from J, the junction kept 7 bases outside the gene matches.

CDR3 DNA sequence: TGTGCCAGCAGCTCAACACAGTCCTCTGGGGCCAACGTCCTGACTTTC. Translation gives CASSSTQSSGANVLTF. The rearrangement uses TRBV5-5 and TRBJ2-6; no clear D gene. Germline loops: CDR1 SGHKS, CDR2 YYEKEE (reference sequence). The CDR3 length is 16 residues. The germline V and J ends were trimmed by 3 bases and 0 bases, with 10 bases remaining between them.

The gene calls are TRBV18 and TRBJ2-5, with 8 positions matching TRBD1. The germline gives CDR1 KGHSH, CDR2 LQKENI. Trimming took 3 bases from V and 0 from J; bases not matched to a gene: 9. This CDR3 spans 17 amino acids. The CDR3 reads CASSPLRRGQDQETQYF. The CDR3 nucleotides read TGTGCCAGCTCACCCCTCCGAAGGGGACAGGACCAAGAGACCCAGTACTTC. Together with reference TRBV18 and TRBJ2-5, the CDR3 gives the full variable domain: NAGVMQNPRHLVRRRGQEARLRCSPMKGHSHVYWYRQLPEEGLKFMVYLQKENIIDESGMPKERFSAEFPKEGPSILRIQQVVRGDSAAYFCASSPLRRGQDQETQYFGPGTRLLVL.

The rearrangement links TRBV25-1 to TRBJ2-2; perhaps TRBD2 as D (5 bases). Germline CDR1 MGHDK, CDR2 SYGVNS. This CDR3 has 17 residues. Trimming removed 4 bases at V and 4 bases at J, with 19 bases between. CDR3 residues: CASSGVRGKVGTGELFF. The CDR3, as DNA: TGTGCCAGCAGTGGTGTACGAGGGAAGGTTGGCACCGGGGAGCTGTTTTTT.

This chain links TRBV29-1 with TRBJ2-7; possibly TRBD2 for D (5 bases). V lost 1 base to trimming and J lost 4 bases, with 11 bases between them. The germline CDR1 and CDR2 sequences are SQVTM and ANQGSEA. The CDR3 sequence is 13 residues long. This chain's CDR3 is CSVEGGLGYEQYF. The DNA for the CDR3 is TGCAGCGTTGAAGGTGGACTGGGATACGAGCAGTACTTC.

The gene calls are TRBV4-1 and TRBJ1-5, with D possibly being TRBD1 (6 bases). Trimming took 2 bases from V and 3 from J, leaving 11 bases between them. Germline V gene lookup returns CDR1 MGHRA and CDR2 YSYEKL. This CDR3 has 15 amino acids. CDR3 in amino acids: CASSQRGGINQPQHF. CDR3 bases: TGCGCCAGCAGCCAAAGGGGGGGTATCAATCAGCCCCAGCATTTT.

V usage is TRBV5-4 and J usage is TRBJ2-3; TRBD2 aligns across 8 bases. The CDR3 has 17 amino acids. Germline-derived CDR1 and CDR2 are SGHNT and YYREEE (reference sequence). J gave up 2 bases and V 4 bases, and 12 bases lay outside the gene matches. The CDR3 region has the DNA TGTGCCAGCAGCCCGACATCCAGCGGGAGATACACAGATACGCAGTATTTT. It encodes CASSPTSSGRYTDTQYF.

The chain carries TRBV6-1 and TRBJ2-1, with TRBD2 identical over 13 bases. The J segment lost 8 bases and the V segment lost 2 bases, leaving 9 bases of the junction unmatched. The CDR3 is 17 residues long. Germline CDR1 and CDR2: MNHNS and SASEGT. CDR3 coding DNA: TGTGCCAGCAGTGAACCGGGACTAGCGGGAAATTGGGATGAGCAGTTCTTC. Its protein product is CASSEPGLAGNWDEQFF.

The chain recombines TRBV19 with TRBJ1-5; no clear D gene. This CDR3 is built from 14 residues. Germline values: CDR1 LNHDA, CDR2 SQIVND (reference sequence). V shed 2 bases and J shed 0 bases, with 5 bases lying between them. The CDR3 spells CASSITASNQPQHF. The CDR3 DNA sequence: TGTGCCAGTAGTATAACAGCTAGCAATCAGCCCCAGCATTTT.

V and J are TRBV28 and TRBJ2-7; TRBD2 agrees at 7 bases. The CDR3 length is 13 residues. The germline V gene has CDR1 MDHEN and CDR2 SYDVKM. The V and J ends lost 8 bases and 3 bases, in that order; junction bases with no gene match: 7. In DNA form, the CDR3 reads TGTGCCAGCGCCCCTCGGGAGGTCTACGAGCAGTACTTC. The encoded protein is CASAPREVYEQYF.